The sequence of this T cell receptor beta chain was determined in a study of blood T cell repertoires in COVID-19. About the research overall: Acute-phase and convalescent COVID-19 samples originated in the United States, Italy and Spain. Sample material is recorded as cDNA or gDNA derived from T cells, B-cell-depleted T cells, or PBMCs.

Method: immunoSEQ multiplex PCR; TCRdb's copy keeps in-frame clones and lacks some. The sample holds 110,000 to 150,000 clones, over 75% seen once. The germline V gene has CDR1 ENHRY and CDR2 SYGVKD. Trimming took 1 base from V and 6 from J; bases not matched to a gene: 4. The CDR3 has 14 residues. Material for sequencing was peripheral blood. V gene TRBV10-3 combines with J gene TRBJ1-1; 8 nucleotides match TRBD1. The TCR comes from a human donor in a cohort sampled during active COVID-19. CDR3 loop: CAISEFRGRAEAFF. CDR3 in DNA: TGTGCCATCAGTGAGTTCAGGGGGCGGGCTGAAGCTTTCTTT.